This T cell receptor beta chain was identified during a study of CD8 T cells in ankylosing spondylitis. General study results and limits: Within ankylosing spondylitis blood, a TCR beta motif made up of under 10 highly homologous variants appeared to be characteristic. Clones tied to disease were said to be significantly enriched in matched ankylosing spondylitis synovial fluid. Existing reports had already noted some motif variants in reactive arthritis synovial fluid and blood. Researchers report that disease-linked clones proved CD8+ and relatively rare in peripheral blood.

V was clipped by 4 bases and J by 0 bases, with 13 bases between them. The CDR3 sequence is 16 residues long. The V gene's germline CDR1 is GTSNPN and CDR2 SVGIG (reference sequence). Quantitative molecular-barcoded 5'-RACE generated the TCR beta libraries. A single record per CDR3 protein comes from TCRdb applying MiXCR to the 5' RACE reads. The sample lists 350,000 or so distinct CDR3 sequences, roughly 8% occurring once. This clonotype was observed at least ten times. Its antigen is still unknown. The TCR was taken from a male donor with ankylosing spondylitis. The V call is TRBV30, the J call TRBJ2-6; D is ambiguous. Sequencing used blood, either unsorted or a sorted T cell fraction (not recorded which). DNA of the CDR3: TGTGCCTGGATTCAACCCCCGGCCTCTGGGGCCAACGTCCTGACTTTC. Translation gives CAWIQPPASGANVLTF.